The entry below describes one T cell receptor (beta chain). This sample is drawn from a study of T cell responses to AZD1222 COVID-19 vaccine. The ends lost 2 bases at V and 3 bases at J; junction bases unmatched: 12. Germline V gene lookup returns CDR1 SGHNT and CDR2 YYREEE (reference sequence). The CDR3 covers 17 residues. TCRdb's table, derived via immunoSEQ multiplex PCR, lists solely in-frame clones and lacks some. The sample carries 100,000 to 150,000 clones, about nine tenths recorded once. Sequences were derived from peripheral blood, sampled 28 days after the second dose of the MenACWY control vaccine. The genes are TRBV5-4 and TRBJ1-1, with TRBD1 matching 8 bases. This clonotype was sampled from an adult who received the MenACWY meningococcal vaccine as a control. CDR3 nucleotides: TGTGCCAGCAGCTTTACCGGGGGACACAGGGGGGACACTGAAGCTTTCTTT. Amino acids: CASSFTGGHRGDTEAFF.